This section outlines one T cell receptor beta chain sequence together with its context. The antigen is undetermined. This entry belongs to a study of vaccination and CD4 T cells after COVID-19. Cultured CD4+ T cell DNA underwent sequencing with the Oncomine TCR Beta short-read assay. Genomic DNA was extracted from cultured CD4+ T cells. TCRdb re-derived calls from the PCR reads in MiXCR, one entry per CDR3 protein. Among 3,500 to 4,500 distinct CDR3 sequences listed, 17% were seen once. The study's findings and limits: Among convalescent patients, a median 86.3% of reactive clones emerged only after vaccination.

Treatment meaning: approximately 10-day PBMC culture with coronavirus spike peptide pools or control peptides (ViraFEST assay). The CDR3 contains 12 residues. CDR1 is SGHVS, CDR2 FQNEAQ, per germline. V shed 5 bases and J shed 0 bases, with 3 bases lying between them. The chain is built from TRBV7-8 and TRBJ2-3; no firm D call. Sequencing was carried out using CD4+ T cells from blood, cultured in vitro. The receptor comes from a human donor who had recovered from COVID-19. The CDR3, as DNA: TGTGCCAGCAGCAGAAGCACAGATACGCAGTATTTT. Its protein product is CASSRSTDTQYF.